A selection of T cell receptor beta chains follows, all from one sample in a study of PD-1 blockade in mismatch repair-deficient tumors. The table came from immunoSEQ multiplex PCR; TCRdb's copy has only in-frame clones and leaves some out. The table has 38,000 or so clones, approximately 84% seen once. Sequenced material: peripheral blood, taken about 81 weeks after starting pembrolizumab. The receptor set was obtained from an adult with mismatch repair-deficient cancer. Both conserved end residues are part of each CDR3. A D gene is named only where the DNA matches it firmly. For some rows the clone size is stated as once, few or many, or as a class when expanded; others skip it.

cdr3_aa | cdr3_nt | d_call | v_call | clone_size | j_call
CASSPVAGPNEQFF | TGTGCCAGCTCACCCGTGGCGGGGCCCAATGAGCAGTTCTTC | NA | TRBV18 | NA | TRBJ2-1
CASSPPGVHEKLFF | TGTGCCAGCAGCCCACCGGGGGTCCATGAAAAACTGTTTTTT | NA | TRBV7-2 | NA | TRBJ1-4
CASSSWTGGEKLFF | TGTGCCAGCAGTTCCTGGACAGGGGGAGAAAAACTGTTTTTT | TRBD1 | TRBV6-5 | NA | TRBJ1-4
CASSLTSYNEQFF | TGTGCCAGCAGCTTGACTAGCTACAATGAGCAGTTCTTC | NA | TRBV7-3 | NA | TRBJ2-1
CASSPDGQEQPQHF | TGCGCCAGCAGCCCAGACGGACAGGAACAGCCCCAGCATTTT | TRBD1 | TRBV5-1 | NA | TRBJ1-5
CAWGDNEQFF | TGTGCCTGGGGGGACAATGAGCAGTTCTTC | NA | TRBV7-8 | NA | TRBJ2-1
CASSRDASGQETQYF | TGTGCCAGCAGTCGGGACGCTTCAGGCCAAGAGACCCAGTACTTC | NA | TRBV6-6 | NA | TRBJ2-5
CASAPPLAGVLGELFF | TGTGCCAGCGCCCCCCCGTTGGCAGGGGTTCTCGGGGAGCTGTTTTTT | NA | TRBV11-2 | NA | TRBJ2-2
CASSLLTGELFF | TGTGCCAGCAGCTTATTAACCGGGGAGCTGTTTTTT | NA | TRBV7-9 | once | TRBJ2-2
CAWSAWDRSYTEAFF | TGTGCCTGGAGTGCGTGGGACAGAAGTTACACTGAAGCTTTCTTT | TRBD1 | TRBV30 | NA | TRBJ1-1
CASSMAGTGFGDEQFF | TGTGCCAGTAGTATGGCCGGGACAGGGTTTGGGGATGAGCAGTTCTTC | TRBD1 | TRBV19 | NA | TRBJ2-1
CASSLEGTGELFF | TGTGCCAGCAGCTTGGAGGGCACCGGGGAGCTGTTTTTT | NA | TRBV5-5 | NA | TRBJ2-2
CASSPGSDTQYF | TGTGCCAGCTCACCAGGGAGCGATACGCAGTATTTT | NA | TRBV18 | NA | TRBJ2-3
CASSLYRVDLETQYF | TGTGCCAGCAGTCTCTACAGGGTGGACTTAGAGACCCAGTACTTC | NA | TRBV28 | NA | TRBJ2-5
CASSLSRLWDYHQTNRREKLFF | TGTGCCAGCAGTTTATCACGTTTATGGGACTATCACCAGACAAACCGGAGAGAAAAACTGTTTTTT | NA | TRBV28 | NA | TRBJ1-4
CASSKGLAGDHEQYF | TGTGCCAGCAGCAAGGGGTTAGCGGGAGATCACGAGCAGTACTTC | NA | TRBV21-1 | NA | TRBJ2-7
CASSDRLDEQYF | TGTGCCAGCTCGGACAGGCTGGACGAGCAGTACTTC | TRBD1 | TRBV25-1 | few | TRBJ2-7
CASSNRDSYEQYF | TGTGCCAGCAGCAACCGGGACAGCTACGAGCAGTACTTC | TRBD1 | TRBV7-9 | few | TRBJ2-7
CASSFFTDTQYF | TGCGCCAGCAGCTTTTTCACAGATACGCAGTATTTT | NA | TRBV5-1 | NA | TRBJ2-3
CASSQSEPYGQDNQPQHF | TGCGCCAGCAGTCAATCCGAACCGTACGGGCAGGACAATCAGCCCCAGCATTTT | NA | TRBV23-1 | NA | TRBJ1-5
CASSESGTPRRSTEAFF | TGTGCCAGCAGTGAATCCGGGACACCACGACGTAGCACTGAAGCTTTCTTT | NA | TRBV25-1 | NA | TRBJ1-1
CASSIDDRGNGMNTEAFF | TGTGCCAGTAGTATAGACGACAGGGGTAATGGCATGAACACTGAAGCTTTCTTT | TRBD1 | TRBV19 | NA | TRBJ1-1
CASSRLAGQYNEQFF | TGTGCCAGTAGTAGACTAGCGGGGCAGTACAATGAGCAGTTCTTC | TRBD2 | TRBV19 | NA | TRBJ2-1
CASSLEFIETQYF | TGTGCCAGCAGCTTGGAGTTTATAGAGACCCAGTACTTC | NA | TRBV7-9 | NA | TRBJ2-5
CASGSSRTAETQYF | TGTGCTAGTGGTTCCAGCCGGACAGCAGAGACCCAGTACTTC | NA | TRBV12-5 | NA | TRBJ2-5
CASSNRTSGVSDTQYF | TGTGCCAGCAGCAATCGAACTAGCGGGGTGTCAGATACGCAGTATTTT | NA | TRBV21-1 | NA | TRBJ2-3
CASSFKEYGYTF | TGTGCCAGCAGCTTCAAAGAATATGGCTACACCTTC | NA | TRBV2 | NA | TRBJ1-2